This is a list of T cell receptor beta chains from one sample in a study of T cell changes during pregnancy in multiple sclerosis. Only in-frame clones appear in the TCRdb table, and some are missing; sequencing was by immunoSEQ multiplex PCR. The table shows 55,000 to 75,000 clones, with approximately 93% occurring only once. The material was CD8+ T cells from peripheral blood mononuclear cells, obtained in the second trimester of pregnancy. These receptors came from a female donor with multiple sclerosis, enrolled in a pregnancy study. The CDR3 runs from the conserved cysteine through the conserved F or W. D genes are given only for firm matches. Size values are once, few and many counts, or a class for expanded clones, and some rows have none.

TRBV11-2,-,TRBJ2-1,TRBD2,TGTGCCAGCAGCTTAGGGACTAGCGGGAGCGGCGCCTACAATGAGCAGTTCTTC,CASSLGTSGSGAYNEQFF
TRBV7-8,-,TRBJ2-1,TRBD2,TGTGCCAGCTTAAGACTAGCGGGAACTGAGCAGTTCTTC,CASLRLAGTEQFF
TRBV4-2,-,TRBJ2-3,-,TGTGCCAGCAGCCAAAGTTTTACTAGAGGGATCACCGACCCAGATACGCAGTATTTT,CASSQSFTRGITDPDTQYF
TRBV29-1,once,TRBJ1-1,-,TGCAGCGTTGAAGATCGGTCTTTGGGGGGTACTGAAGCTTTCTTT,CSVEDRSLGGTEAFF
TRBV28,-,TRBJ1-1,-,TGTGCCAGCAGTTGGCGGGGAGGGGGGAACACTGAAGCTTTCTTT,CASSWRGGGNTEAFF
TRBV5-1,-,TRBJ2-6,-,TGCGCCAGCAGCTTACTCTTAACAGGGATTGGCTCTGGGGCCAACGTCCTGACTTTC,CASSLLLTGIGSGANVLTF
TRBV19,-,TRBJ2-7,-,TGTGCCAGTAGCCCGACACTGAACTACGAGCAGTACTTC,CASSPTLNYEQYF
TRBV10-3,-,TRBJ1-2,-,TGTGCCATTCCTGACCGGGTTCGGGGCTACACCTTC,CAIPDRVRGYTF
TRBV5-1,-,TRBJ2-1,-,TGCGCCAGCAGCTTCTGGGCAGGGGGGTCCTACAATGAGCAGTTCTTC,CASSFWAGGSYNEQFF
TRBV19,-,TRBJ2-3,-,TGTGCCAGTAGTATAGTTTTGGCGGCCTCGAAGTACTCCACAGATACGCAGTATTTT,CASSIVLAASKYSTDTQYF
TRBV27,once,TRBJ1-1,-,TGTGCCAGCAGTTTATTTACAGGACCGAACACTGAAGCTTTCTTT,CASSLFTGPNTEAFF
TRBV9,-,TRBJ2-1,-,TGTGCCAGCGTACCAGCGGACTCCTACAATGAGCAGTTCTTC,CASVPADSYNEQFF
TRBV6-5,medium-sized,TRBJ2-7,TRBD2,TGTGCCAGCAGTTACTCTAGCGGGAGCTCCTACGAGCAGTACTTC,CASSYSSGSSYEQYF
TRBV29-1,-,TRBJ2-1,-,TGCAGCGTGGCCTCGACAGAGCAGTTCTTC,CSVASTEQFF
TRBV27,-,TRBJ2-1,-,TGTGCCAGCAGTTTATCCCCTAGCTTAACGCTCTACAATGAGCAGTTCTTC,CASSLSPSLTLYNEQFF
TRBV7-9,-,TRBJ2-1,TRBD2,TGTGCCAGCAGCTTGGACGCGGGAGGGCCGAGCTCCTACAATGAGCAGTTCTTC,CASSLDAGGPSSYNEQFF
TRBV4-3,-,TRBJ2-2,-,TGCGCCAGCAGCCAAGGCTTAGCGAGCACCGGGGAGCTGTTTTTT,CASSQGLASTGELFF
TRBV27,-,TRBJ1-2,TRBD1,TGTGCCAGCAGTTTAAGCGTGGGGCAGGGGGCCGGATATGGCTACACCTTC,CASSLSVGQGAGYGYTF
TRBV30,-,TRBJ2-1,-,TGTGCCTGGAACAGGGCGGGAGTTTATAATGAGCAGTTCTTC,CAWNRAGVYNEQFF
TRBV7-6,once,TRBJ2-6,-,TGTGCCAGCAGCTTCAGGGGTGGAGGGGCCAACGTCCTGACTTTC,CASSFRGGGANVLTF
TRBV28,-,TRBJ2-3,TRBD2,TGTGCCAGCAGTGCGCGGGGGGATTCCACAGATACGCAGTATTTT,CASSARGDSTDTQYF
TRBV7-9,once,TRBJ1-1,-,TGTGCCAGCAGCCCCACTGGGCTTTCAAGGGGCACTGAAGCTTTCTTT,CASSPTGLSRGTEAFF
TRBV29-1,-,TRBJ2-7,-,TGCAGCGTTGAACAGGACTCCTACGAGCAGTACTTC,CSVEQDSYEQYF
TRBV9,-,TRBJ2-1,-,TGTGCCAGCAGCCCCGGAGGGTTCACGAATGAGCAGTTCTTC,CASSPGGFTNEQFF
TRBV28,-,TRBJ2-5,-,TGTGCCAGCAGTCCATCCACAGGAGACTACCAAGAGACCCAGTACTTC,CASSPSTGDYQETQYF
TRBV7-8,-,TRBJ2-3,TRBD2,TGTGCCAGCAGCCTTAGCGGGAGAGATACGCAGTATTTT,CASSLSGRDTQYF
TRBV27,once,TRBJ1-2,TRBD1,TGTGCCAGCAGTTCCTTAAGACAGGGATCCGGCTATGGCTACACCTTC,CASSSLRQGSGYGYTF
TRBV7-6,-,TRBJ2-7,TRBD1,TGTGCCAGCAGCCCCTACGGGGACAGGGCCGCCTACGAGCAGTACTTC,CASSPYGDRAAYEQYF
TRBV25-1,-,TRBJ2-3,-,TGTGCCAGCAGTGAATTCGGAGGCACAGATACGCAGTATTTT,CASSEFGGTDTQYF
TRBV9,once,TRBJ2-3,-,TGTGCCAGCAGCGTTTCGGAGCGGCCCACTAGCACAGATACGCAGTATTTT,CASSVSERPTSTDTQYF
TRBV28,once,TRBJ2-3,-,TGTGCCAGCAGTTTGGGGGGAGAGGGCACAGATACGCAGTATTTT,CASSLGGEGTDTQYF
TRBV5-6,-,TRBJ2-7,-,TGTGCCAGCAGCTTGGACAATACCTACGAGCAGTACTTC,CASSLDNTYEQYF
TRBV29-1,-,TRBJ2-1,-,TGCAGCGCCGGAGGTGAGCAGTTCTTC,CSAGGEQFF
TRBV6-5,-,TRBJ2-1,-,TGTGCCAGCAGCCCACTAGGAGAGGTTTATGGTGAGCAGTTCTTC,CASSPLGEVYGEQFF
TRBV13,-,TRBJ2-3,TRBD2,TGTGCCAGCAGTTTTAGCGGGAGGGCCCCTAGCACAGATACGCAGTATTTT,CASSFSGRAPSTDTQYF
TRBV27,-,TRBJ2-1,TRBD2,TGTGCCAGCAGTGACGGACTAGCGGGACGAAATGAGCAGTTCTTC,CASSDGLAGRNEQFF
TRBV27,-,TRBJ2-5,-,TGTGCCAGCAGTCCGGTACTAGCTGGAATGGAGACCCAGTACTTC,CASSPVLAGMETQYF
TRBV27,-,TRBJ2-1,-,TGTGCCAGCAGTTCGGGGAGACACAATGAGCAGTTCTTC,CASSSGRHNEQFF
TRBV5-6,once,TRBJ1-2,TRBD1,TGTGCCAGCAGCTTGGACCTCGACAGGGCACTCTTTAACTATGGCTACACCTTC,CASSLDLDRALFNYGYTF